The 20 T cell receptor beta chains reported below all come from one sample, sequenced in a study of T cell responses to AZD1222 COVID-19 vaccine. TCRdb's table, derived via immunoSEQ multiplex PCR, lists solely in-frame clones and lacks some. The table lists roughly 66,000 clones, more than 75% of them singletons. The sample here was peripheral blood, taken 28 days after the second dose of the MenACWY control vaccine. The receptor source for this set is an adult who received the MenACWY meningococcal vaccine as a control.

This chain connects TRBV7-3 to TRBJ2-2, with D tentatively TRBD1 or TRBD2 (5 bases each). This CDR3 is 14 amino acids long. Trimming pared 5 bases from V and 9 bases from J, leaving 16 bases between. The germline V gene encodes CDR1 SGHTA and CDR2 FQGTGA. CDR3 bases: TGTGCCAGCAGCCCCGGGACGGCTACCAGGGAGCTGTTTTTT. Translation gives CASSPGTATRELFF.

The genes are TRBV6-1 and TRBJ1-2; D uncertain. Trimming pared 3 bases from V and 1 base from J, leaving 12 bases between. This CDR3 comprises 15 residues. Germline V CDR1 and CDR2: MNHNS, SASEGT. In nucleotides, the CDR3 is TGTGCCAGCAGTGAGGCCAGCTCCCATAACTATGGCTACACCTTC. Its translation is CASSEASSHNYGYTF.

The chain links TRBV5-1 to TRBJ1-2; 7 bases map to TRBD1. Germline lookup yields CDR1 SGHRS and CDR2 YFSETQ. This CDR3 has 14 amino acids. Unmatched junction bases numbered 4, after V lost 3 bases and J lost 2 bases. The CDR3 bases are TGCGCCAGCAGCTCCCCGGGACAGAACTATGGCTACACCTTC. Amino acid sequence: CASSSPGQNYGYTF.

The CDR3 bases are TGTGCCAGTAGTATTTCGTCTGGTATCTCCTACGAGCAGTACTTC. Residues: CASSISSGISYEQYF. The chain is built from TRBV19 and TRBJ2-7; unclear D gene. The V end was cut by 3 bases, the J end by 0 bases, with 12 bases between. Germline assignment: CDR1 LNHDA and CDR2 SQIVND (reference sequence). The CDR3 is made up of 15 amino acids.

The sample holds one count of this clone. The CDR3 reads CASSPDPANYGYTF. CDR3 in DNA: TGTGCCAGCAGCCCCGACCCCGCTAACTATGGCTACACCTTC. V is TRBV7-3 and J is TRBJ1-2; D remains ambiguous. Looked up from germline, CDR1 is SGHTA and CDR2 is FQGTGA. The CDR3 has 14 amino acids. The V end lost 5 bases, the J end lost 0 bases, and 10 bases lay between the germline ends.

The chain couples TRBV7-8 to TRBJ2-2, with D possibly TRBD2 on 5 matching bases. The germline V and J ends were trimmed by 8 bases and 4 bases, with 11 bases remaining between them. The CDR3 contains 13 residues. CDR1 and CDR2 from the germline V gene are SGHVS and FQNEAQ. CDR3 amino acids: CASHRGLTGELFF. In nucleotides, the CDR3 is TGTGCCAGCCACCGAGGGCTCACCGGGGAGCTGTTTTTT.

This chain connects TRBV11-3 to TRBJ1-1; no reliable D call. Trimming shortened V by 0 bases and J by 11 bases, and 7 bases separated the two germline ends. The germline gives CDR1 SGHNT, CDR2 YENEEA. The CDR3 consists of 11 residues. In nucleotides, the CDR3 is TGTGCCAGCAGCTTAGACGCTTCGGCTTTCTTT. Residues: CASSLDASAFF.

The chain recombines TRBV9 with TRBJ1-4, with D possibly being TRBD1 (5 bases). The CDR3 has 19 residues. Trimming removed 0 bases from V and 7 bases from J, with 25 bases in between. The V gene's germline CDR1 is SGDLS and CDR2 YYNGEE. CDR3 in amino acids: CASSVVSLHDRRKGEKLFF. CDR3 coding DNA: TGTGCCAGCAGCGTAGTGTCTCTTCACGACAGACGGAAGGGTGAAAAACTGTTTTTT.

This clone showed up just a few times. This chain uses TRBV3-1 (or the pseudogene TRBV3-2) with TRBJ2-2; D might be TRBD1 (5 bases). The CDR3 contains 13 residues. The V gene lost 3 bases and the J gene lost 5 bases, with 7 bases spanning the gap. Germline loops: CDR1 LGHDT, CDR2 YNNKEL (reference sequence). The CDR3 loop reads CASSQGLTGELFF. In DNA form, the CDR3 reads TGTGCCAGCAGCCAGGGGCTAACCGGGGAGCTGTTTTTT.

The V call is TRBV28, the J call TRBJ1-2; 9 bases align to TRBD1. The CDR3 totals 15 residues. J lost 7 bases, V lost 5 bases, and 11 bases had no gene match. Germline V gene lookup returns CDR1 MDHEN and CDR2 SYDVKM. The CDR3 bases are TGTGCCAGCAGTATACAGGGGGCGCTTGGAGGTGGCTACACCTTC. This encodes CASSIQGALGGGYTF.

The genes are TRBV6-5 and TRBJ2-3, with D unclear. Germline V gene data show CDR1 as MNHEY and CDR2 as SVGAGI. With 11 bases removed from V and 0 bases from J, the gap between germline ends came to 18 bases. This CDR3 has 15 residues. The CDR3 is CASTGSLWSTDTQYF. The DNA of the CDR3 is TGTGCCTCAACGGGTTCTCTATGGAGCACAGATACGCAGTATTTT.

The chain couples TRBV2 to TRBJ2-2; 10 bases are shared with TRBD2. Unmatched junction bases numbered 6, after V lost 4 bases and J lost 1 base. Germline loops: CDR1 SNHLY, CDR2 FYNNEI. The CDR3 loop spans 17 amino acids. DNA of the CDR3: TGTGCCAGCAGTGGGGGACTAGCGAGGGTGAACACCGGGGAGCTGTTTTTT. This gives the protein CASSGGLARVNTGELFF.

V is TRBV4-3 and J is TRBJ1-4; D is undetermined. This CDR3 region has 14 residues. V was clipped by 1 base and J by 6 bases, with 9 bases between them. CDR1 is LGHNA, CDR2 YSLEER, per germline. The CDR3 nucleotides read TGCGCCAGCAGCCAAGCGACGCTCCATGAAAAACTGTTTTTT. This gives the protein CASSQATLHEKLFF.

The rearrangement joins TRBV7-9 to TRBJ2-3; a weak D match, TRBD2 (6 bases). The CDR3 contains 16 residues. Germline CDR1 and CDR2: SEHNR and FQNEAQ (reference sequence). V shed 3 bases and J shed 3 bases, with 16 bases lying between them. The CDR3 spells CASSFGPGEVTDTQYF. CDR3 nucleotide sequence: TGTGCCAGCAGCTTCGGACCCGGGGAGGTAACAGATACGCAGTATTTT.

CDR3 sequence: CASSYASSSYNEQFF. In DNA form, the CDR3 reads TGTGCCAGCAGTTATGCTTCATCCTCCTACAATGAGCAGTTCTTC. This chain joins TRBV7-2 and TRBJ2-1, with D unresolved. The germline V gene encodes CDR1 SGHTA and CDR2 FQGNSA. The ends were cut back, 6 bases at V and 0 bases at J, with 12 bases in the middle. This CDR3 region has 15 residues.

The chain carries TRBV7-2 and TRBJ2-7, with D perhaps matching TRBD2 (5 bases). From germline, CDR1 is SGHTA and CDR2 FQGNSA. This CDR3 is built from 14 residues. V was clipped by 1 base and J by 3 bases, with 10 bases between them. CDR3 region: CASSLVPEVYEQYF. For the CDR3, the DNA is TGTGCCAGCAGCTTAGTTCCGGAGGTCTACGAGCAGTACTTC.

This sequence joins TRBV20-1 and TRBJ1-1, with unresolved D. CDR1 is DFQATT, CDR2 SNEGSKA, per germline (reference sequence). The V and J ends lost 5 bases and 0 bases respectively, with 4 bases between them. The CDR3 is made up of 11 amino acids. The CDR3 coding sequence is TGCAGTGCTCCGCTGAACACTGAAGCTTTCTTT. Its protein product is CSAPLNTEAFF.

The V gene is TRBV4-1, the J gene TRBJ2-2, with D unclear. V lost 1 base and J lost 0, with 9 bases in between. CDR1 MGHRA and CDR2 YSYEKL come from the germline V gene. The CDR3 loop spans 16 amino acids. The CDR3 spells CASSQVTDANTGELFF. As DNA, the CDR3 is TGCGCCAGCAGCCAAGTCACGGACGCGAACACCGGGGAGCTGTTTTTT.

The chain is built from TRBV10-3 and TRBJ2-5; no clear D. The germline CDR1 and CDR2 sequences are ENHRY and SYGVKD. CDR3 length: 15 amino acids. With 0 bases removed from V and 6 bases from J, the gap between germline ends came to 14 bases. CDR3 nucleotide sequence: TGTGCCATCAGTGAGTCGAGTCCGGAGACGAAGACCCAGTACTTC. Its translation is CAISESSPETKTQYF.

The chain uses TRBV7-2 and TRBJ2-7; 7 positions agree with TRBD2. Germline V gene lookup returns CDR1 SGHTA and CDR2 FQGNSA. V gave up 2 bases and J gave up 4 bases; unmatched junction bases: 5. The CDR3 consists of 14 residues. CDR3 DNA sequence: TGTGCCAGCAGCTTACCGAGCGGGAAGTACGAGCAGTACTTC. This translates into CASSLPSGKYEQYF.